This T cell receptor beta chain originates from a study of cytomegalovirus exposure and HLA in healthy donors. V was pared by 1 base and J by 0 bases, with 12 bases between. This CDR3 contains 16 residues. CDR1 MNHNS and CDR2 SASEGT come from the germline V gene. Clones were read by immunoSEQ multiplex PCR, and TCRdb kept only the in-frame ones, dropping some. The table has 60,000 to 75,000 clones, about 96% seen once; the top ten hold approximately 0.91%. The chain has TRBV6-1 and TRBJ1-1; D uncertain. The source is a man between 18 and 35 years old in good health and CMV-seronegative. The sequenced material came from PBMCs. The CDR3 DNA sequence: TGTGCCAGCAGTGAAGATGCAGGTTGGGTGAACACTGAAGCTTTCTTT. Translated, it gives CASSEDAGWVNTEAFF.